This is a list of T cell receptor beta chains from one sample in a study of blood T cells in healthy people across ages. MiXCR, run by TCRdb on the 5' RACE reads, gives a single entry per CDR3 protein. The table lists approximately 1.5 million distinct CDR3 sequences, approximately 43% of them singletons, with approximately 4% in the top ten. Material: blood. The receptors come from a woman aged 18 to 35 in good health. CDR3s include the opening cysteine and the closing phenylalanine or tryptophan. D genes are given only for firm matches. Clone size appears in some rows only: once, few, many, or a class for an expanded clone.

once	TRBJ1-1	TRBV10-3	NA	TGTGCCATCAGTGGGGGGAATGGGGGAAACACTGAAGCTTTCTTT	CAISGGNGGNTEAFF
NA	TRBJ2-1	TRBV25-1	TRBD2	TGTGCCAGCACTAGACTAGCGGGAGATGGTAACAATGAGCAGTTCTTC	CASTRLAGDGNNEQFF
NA	TRBJ2-3	TRBV7-2	TRBD2	TGTGCCAGCAGCCCGGGACTAGCGGGACAAAATACGCAGTATTTT	CASSPGLAGQNTQYF
NA	TRBJ2-3	TRBV12-3/TRBV12-4	NA	TGTGCCAGCAGCCGTGGGGACATTCCTCACACAGATACGCAGTATTTT	CASSRGDIPHTDTQYF
NA	TRBJ2-7	TRBV4-3	TRBD2	TGCGCCAGCAGCCACGACTCTAGCGGAGTCTACGAGCAGTACTTC	CASSHDSSGVYEQYF
few	TRBJ2-7	TRBV20-1	NA	TGCAGTGCTAAGTTAGGAGCGGGCTACGAGCAGTACTTC	CSAKLGAGYEQYF
few	TRBJ2-3	TRBV20-1	NA	TGCAGTGCTGGCCGGGGAGATACGCAGTATTTT	CSAGRGDTQYF
NA	TRBJ2-3	TRBV3-1	TRBD2	TGTGCCAGCAGCCAAGAGTTCGGGGGGTCTAGCACAGATACGCAGTATTTT	CASSQEFGGSSTDTQYF
NA	TRBJ2-1	TRBV18	TRBD2	TGTGCCAGCTCACCCTACCCTTCGACTAGCCCTATGGGTGAGCAGTTCTTC	CASSPYPSTSPMGEQFF
many	TRBJ2-3	TRBV20-1	TRBD2	TGCAGTGGAGGGAATAGCGGGAGAGGCAGAACGCAGTATTTT	CSGGNSGRGRTQYF
NA	TRBJ2-7	TRBV4-2	NA	TGTGCCGGCAGCCAAGATTGGGGCAGCGGAGTCGACGAGCAGTACTTC	CAGSQDWGSGVDEQYF
NA	TRBJ1-1	TRBV7-8	TRBD1	TGTGCCAGCAGCTTACGGGACAGGGTGAACACTGAAGCTTTCTTT	CASSLRDRVNTEAFF
few	TRBJ2-1	TRBV15	NA	TGTGCCACCAGCCACAGGGCAAGCTCCTACAATGAGCAGTTCTTC	CATSHRASSYNEQFF
NA	TRBJ2-7	TRBV20-1	TRBD1	TGCAGTGCTAGAGATGGGACAGGGGGCTTCTACGAGCAGTACTTC	CSARDGTGGFYEQYF
NA	TRBJ1-6	TRBV5-1	NA	TGCGCCAGCAGCTTGGAGGCAATGGGGAATTCACCCCTCCACTTT	CASSLEAMGNSPLHF
NA	TRBJ1-2	TRBV15	TRBD1	TGTGCCACCAGCAGAGATCGGGACAGGGTCTATGGCTACACCTTC	CATSRDRDRVYGYTF
few	TRBJ1-2	TRBV2	NA	TGTGCCAGCATCAATAGGGATTATGGCTACACCTTC	CASINRDYGYTF
NA	TRBJ1-1	TRBV4-2	TRBD1	TGTGCCAGCAGCCACCCGACAGGGCTAACTGAAGCTTTCTTT	CASSHPTGLTEAFF
few	TRBJ2-1	TRBV28	TRBD2	TGTGCCACCCACCCCATAGTAGCGGGAGTTGCTGAGCAGTTCTTC	CATHPIVAGVAEQFF
NA	TRBJ1-3	TRBV18	TRBD1	TGTGCCAGCTCAGAACTCACCGGGACAGGGGCTGGAAACACCATATATTTT	CASSELTGTGAGNTIYF
few	TRBJ2-1	TRBV28	TRBD1	TGTGCCAGCAGTTTTAACAGGGGGCGAAATAGCAATGAGCAGTTCTTC	CASSFNRGRNSNEQFF
many	TRBJ2-1	TRBV29-1	NA	TGCAGCGTTGGGCGGTACGAGGCCAATGAGCAGTTCTTC	CSVGRYEANEQFF
NA	TRBJ1-5	TRBV20-1	NA	TGCAGTGCTAGCCCCGAGACTGCCAGCGCGTCTCAGCCCCAGCATTTT	CSASPETASASQPQHF
few	TRBJ1-4	TRBV20-1	NA	TGCAGTGCTAGAGATCCGGCAGGCTTGCGGATTAATGAAAAACTGTTTTTT	CSARDPAGLRINEKLFF
NA	TRBJ2-7	TRBV6-5	NA	TGTGCCAGCAGTTACGTCAGTAGTGGTGGATACGAGCAGTACTTC	CASSYVSSGGYEQYF
NA	TRBJ2-1	TRBV6-2/TRBV6-3	TRBD1	TGTGCCAGCAGTTCTGGGACAGCTCTATCCTACAATGAGCAGTTCTTC	CASSSGTALSYNEQFF
NA	TRBJ1-1	TRBV3-1	TRBD1	TGTGCCAGCAGCCAAGGGCGGGACAGGTCCGTCGCTTTCTTT	CASSQGRDRSVAFF
NA	TRBJ2-5	TRBV27	TRBD2	TGTGCCAGCAGCCCAGGACTAGCGGGCCTGAGACGGGAAGAGACCCAGTACTTC	CASSPGLAGLRREETQYF
few	TRBJ2-1	TRBV19	TRBD2	TGTGCCAGTAGTATAGGTTCGGGACTAGGTGAGCAGTTCTTC	CASSIGSGLGEQFF
NA	TRBJ2-3	TRBV20-1	NA	TGCAGTGCTGGACAGCGGGCCGCGGGCACAGATACGCAGTATTTT	CSAGQRAAGTDTQYF
NA	TRBJ1-2	TRBV20-1	TRBD1	TGCAGTGCTAGAGGCCGACAGGGACGAGGCTATGGCTACACCTTC	CSARGRQGRGYGYTF
few	TRBJ1-1	TRBV4-3	TRBD1	TGCGCCAGCAGCCTACAGGGGGCCCTTTCTGTCACTGAAGCTTTCTTT	CASSLQGALSVTEAFF
few	TRBJ2-7	TRBV20-1	TRBD2	TGCAGTGCTAGAGATGTGACTAGCGGGACCTACGAGCAGTACTTC	CSARDVTSGTYEQYF
few	TRBJ2-1	TRBV10-3	TRBD2	TGTGCCATCAGTCCTCCGGGACTAGCGGGAGTAAGGACCTACAATGAGCAGTTCTTC	CAISPPGLAGVRTYNEQFF
NA	TRBJ2-7	TRBV9	TRBD2	TGTGCCGGCAGCGGGGAAACCCAGTACTTC	CAGSGETQYF
NA	TRBJ2-1	TRBV4-1	TRBD2	TGCGCCAGCAGCCAAGAAGGGCGGGAGTGGAGCTCCTACAATGAGCAGTTCTTC	CASSQEGREWSSYNEQFF
NA	TRBJ1-4	TRBV29-1	NA	TGCAGCGTTGGTTCTGACCCCCTATCCGGTGAAAAACTGTTTTTT	CSVGSDPLSGEKLFF
NA	TRBJ2-3	TRBV7-2	TRBD2	TGTGCCAGCAGCCCCCGACGTGTGGGAGGGCCGCTTTATACGCAGTATTTT	CASSPRRVGGPLYTQYF
few	TRBJ1-4	TRBV14	NA	TGTGCCAGCAGCCTACAGGTTCCCAGGGAAAAACTGTTTTTT	CASSLQVPREKLFF